This TCR beta chain emerged from a study of blood T cell repertoires in COVID-19. Study information: From T cells, B-cell-depleted T cells, or PBMCs came the material, which was cDNA or gDNA.

Original processing notes: Reference gene primer amplification gave nucleated cell count estimates. Clones were read by immunoSEQ multiplex PCR, and TCRdb kept only the in-frame ones, dropping some. V, J and clone size are taken as reported in that table, and D and trimming were inferred from the DNA itself. The sample consists of about 200,000 clones, 94% of them appearing once. Between the trimmed V and J ends, which lost 6 bases and 8 bases, there was a span of 16 bases. The CDR3 extends over 13 amino acids. Germline V CDR1 and CDR2: SGHAT, FQNNGV. Seattle cases were enrolled at active infection and followed longitudinally.

The chain carries TRBV11-2 and TRBJ1-2; no definite D call. Sequenced material: peripheral blood. The receptor comes from a man aged 30 to 39 with COVID-19, enrolled during active disease. The CDR3 DNA reads as TGTGCCAGCAGTTCAATGTCGGGGTACGGCTACACCTTC. This encodes CASSSMSGYGYTF.